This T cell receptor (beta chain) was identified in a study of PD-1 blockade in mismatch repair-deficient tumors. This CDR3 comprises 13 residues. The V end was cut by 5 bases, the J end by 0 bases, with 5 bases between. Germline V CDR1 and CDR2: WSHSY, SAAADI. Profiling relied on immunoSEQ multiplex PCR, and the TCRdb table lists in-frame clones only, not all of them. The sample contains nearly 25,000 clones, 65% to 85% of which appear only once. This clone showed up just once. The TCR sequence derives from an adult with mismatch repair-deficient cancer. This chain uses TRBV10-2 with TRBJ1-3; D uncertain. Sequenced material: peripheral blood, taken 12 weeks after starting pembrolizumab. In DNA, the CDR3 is TGCGCCAGCAGTACAGCCTCTGGAAACACCATATATTTT. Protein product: CASSTASGNTIYF.